These T cell receptor beta chains were read from a single sample in a study of tumor T cells in aggressive B-cell lymphoma. The repertoire was sequenced with immunoSEQ multiplex PCR; TCRdb's copy has only in-frame clones and lacks some. The sample has some 7,800 clones, 75% to 90% seen once. The sequenced material came from tumor tissue. These receptors were taken from an adult with diffuse large B cell lymphoma. The CDR3 runs from the conserved cysteine through the conserved F or W. A D gene is named only where the DNA matches it firmly. Size tells how often a clone was seen (once, few, many) or the class of an expanded clone, and some rows leave it out.

J gene	D gene	V gene	clone size	CDR3 length	CDR3 protein	CDR3 DNA
TRBJ2-3	-	TRBV10-1	-	14	CASSTTGSGDTQYF	TGCGCCAGCAGCACTACCGGGTCCGGAGATACGCAGTATTTT
TRBJ2-7	TRBD2	TRBV9	-	15	CASSVSGSGEDEQYF	TGTGCCAGCAGCGTAAGCGGGAGCGGGGAGGACGAGCAGTACTTC
TRBJ2-1	-	TRBV27	-	17	CASSESPGTSSYNEQFF	TGTGCCAGCAGCGAATCCCCCGGGACATCCTCCTACAATGAGCAGTTCTTC
TRBJ2-2	-	TRBV4-2	-	14	CASSQEGDTGELFF	TGTGCCAGCAGCCAAGAAGGGGACACCGGGGAGCTGTTTTTT
TRBJ1-4	-	TRBV28	-	13	CASGRVRVEKLFF	TGTGCCAGCGGGCGGGTGCGGGTTGAAAAACTGTTTTTT
TRBJ1-1	TRBD1	TRBV9	-	19	CASSSQPRDRGLLNTEAFF	TGTGCCAGCAGCTCTCAACCGAGAGACAGGGGCCTCCTGAACACTGAAGCTTTCTTT
TRBJ1-5	-	TRBV2	-	17	CASSERHSSYSNQPQHF	TGTGCCAGCAGTGAACGTCACAGCAGCTATAGCAATCAGCCCCAGCATTTT
TRBJ2-5	TRBD2	TRBV4-2	-	17	CASSQDRAGGRQETQYF	TGTGCCAGCAGCCAAGATAGGGCGGGAGGCCGCCAAGAGACCCAGTACTTC
TRBJ1-1	-	TRBV4-1	-	17	CASSQAFDTGRDTEAFF	TGCGCCAGCAGCCAAGCTTTCGATACAGGGAGGGACACTGAAGCTTTCTTT
TRBJ2-5	-	TRBV6-1	-	14	CASSERDTQETQYF	TGTGCCAGCAGTGAACGAGACACCCAAGAGACCCAGTACTTC
TRBJ1-5	-	TRBV10-3	few	14	CAISQRAGDQPQHF	TGTGCCATCAGTCAAAGAGCCGGAGATCAGCCCCAGCATTTT
TRBJ1-5	-	TRBV6-1	few	13	CASSGREDQPQHF	TGTGCCAGCAGCGGCAGGGAAGATCAGCCCCAGCATTTT
TRBJ2-1	TRBD2	TRBV4-2	-	15	CASSLGLAGEDEQFF	TGTGCCAGCAGCCTGGGACTAGCGGGGGAGGACGAGCAGTTCTTC
TRBJ2-3	TRBD2	TRBV28	-	15	CASRRLAAHTDTQYF	TGTGCCAGCAGACGACTAGCGGCCCACACAGATACGCAGTATTTT
TRBJ2-7	TRBD1	TRBV6-1	-	15	CASSDYEGASYEQYF	TGTGCCAGCAGTGATTACGAGGGGGCGTCCTACGAGCAGTACTTC
TRBJ2-4	-	TRBV19	few	15	CASSSNWGVGNIQYF	TGTGCCAGTAGTTCCAACTGGGGGGTAGGAAACATTCAGTACTTC
TRBJ2-5	-	TRBV5-1	-	13	CASSFNSWETQYF	TGCGCCAGCAGCTTTAATAGTTGGGAGACCCAGTACTTC
TRBJ1-5	TRBD1	TRBV6-1	-	14	CASRDRVRNQPQHF	TGTGCCAGCAGGGACAGGGTGCGCAATCAGCCCCAGCATTTT
TRBJ2-3	TRBD2	TRBV18	-	14	CASSPSGRADTQYF	TGTGCCAGCTCACCGAGCGGGAGGGCAGATACGCAGTATTTT
TRBJ2-1	-	TRBV7-9	-	12	CASSLGSNEQFF	TGTGCCAGCAGCTTAGGCAGCAATGAGCAGTTCTTC
TRBJ2-7	-	TRBV10-1	-	14	CASSESISSYEQYF	TGCGCCAGCAGTGAGTCAATCAGTTCCTACGAGCAGTACTTC
TRBJ2-7	TRBD1	TRBV5-1	-	15	CASSFRQGLYHEQYF	TGCGCCAGCAGCTTTCGACAGGGTTTATACCACGAGCAGTACTTC
TRBJ2-5	-	TRBV4-2	-	13	CASSQEFRGTQYF	TGTGCCAGCAGCCAAGAATTCCGGGGGACCCAGTACTTC
TRBJ1-1	TRBD1	TRBV2	-	17	CASSEATGIMPNTEAFF	TGTGCCAGCAGTGAAGCGACAGGGATTATGCCGAACACTGAAGCTTTCTTT
TRBJ1-4	TRBD1	TRBV29-1	-	15	CSVEGTGLDNEKLFF	TGCAGCGTTGAAGGGACAGGGCTCGATAATGAAAAACTGTTTTTT
TRBJ2-7	TRBD2	TRBV28	-	15	CASGGSGDISYEQYF	TGTGCTAGCGGGGGTAGCGGGGATATATCCTACGAGCAGTACTTC
TRBJ2-7	-	TRBV9	-	14	CASSAGTRDYEQYF	TGTGCCAGCAGCGCCGGGACACGAGACTACGAGCAGTACTTT
TRBJ2-1	-	TRBV28	once	15	CASSLVASADNEQFF	TGTGCCAGCAGTTTGGTAGCTAGCGCGGACAATGAGCAGTTCTTC
TRBJ1-2	TRBD1	TRBV19	-	13	CAGRGPGGLAITF	TGTGCCGGTAGGGGCCCAGGGGGACTGGCGATTACCTTC